At least ten counts were recorded for the clone carrying this T cell receptor beta chain. The junction shows a germline mismatch at one end, possibly a read error. This CDR3 is built from 14 residues. Germline CDR1 is KGHSH and CDR2 is LQKENI. Drawing of peripheral blood yielded about 10 milliliters from each donor. The study isolated at least 6 million PBMCs from each sample. Total RNA was extracted at no less than 6 micrograms per sample. This entry belongs to a study of blood T cells in healthy people across ages. Together with a sample-barcoded 5' primer, a J-beta primer mix was included in a second PCR lasting about 7 to 12 cycles. TCRdb analysed the 5' RACE reads with MiXCR anew, one entry per CDR3 protein. The sample shows roughly 900,000 distinct CDR3 sequences, around 30% of them seen only once.

The sequenced sample consisted of blood. This TCR derives from an elderly woman in good health. V usage is TRBV18 and J usage is TRBJ1-1, with D perhaps matching TRBD1 (5 bases). The CDR3 DNA sequence: TGCGCCAGCAGCCGGGACTCCTTGAACACTGAAGCTTTCTTT. This translates into CASSRDSLNTEAFF.